The 23 T cell receptor beta chains below all came from one sample that was sequenced in a study of blood T cells in healthy people across ages. The authors ran a second PCR of 7 to 11 cycles using a sample-barcoded 5' primer and a J-beta primer mix. TCRdb reprocessed the 5' RACE reads with MiXCR, giving one entry per CDR3 protein. Altogether roughly 1.6 million distinct CDR3 sequences are present, about 35% being singletons, with the ten largest covering around 11%. Sequencing was done on a sample of blood. All receptors come from a young woman in good health.

This clonotype was counted a few times. The chain recombines TRBV4-1 with TRBJ1-5, with 7 bases aligning to TRBD1. The CDR3 runs 16 residues. The germline CDR1 and CDR2 sequences are MGHRA and YSYEKL. With V trimmed by 1 base and J by 3 bases, 6 bases remained unmatched. As DNA, the CDR3 is TGCGCCAGCAGCCAAGTATATACAGGGGACAATCAGCCCCAGCATTTT. This translates into CASSQVYTGDNQPQHF.

This chain connects TRBV3-1 to TRBJ2-1; either TRBD1 or TRBD2 may fit D (5 bases each). Between the trimmed V and J ends, which lost 4 bases and 7 bases, there was a span of 14 bases. CDR1 and CDR2 from the germline V gene are LGHDT and YNNKEL (reference sequence). The CDR3 contains 14 residues. CDR3 nucleotides: TGTGCCAGCAGCCGGGACCTACTAAGAAATGAGCAGTTCTTC. This codes for CASSRDLLRNEQFF.

V is TRBV2 and J is TRBJ2-3; D is undetermined. Germline V lookup: CDR1 SNHLY, CDR2 FYNNEI. Between the trimmed V and J ends, which lost 5 bases and 2 bases, there was a span of 8 bases. The CDR3 has 13 residues. CDR3 in DNA: TGTGCCAGCAGTACGTACAACACAGATACGCAGTATTTT. It yields the protein CASSTYNTDTQYF.

This clonotype has a count of ten or more. In DNA form, the CDR3 reads TGTGCCAGCAGCCTGACACACTGGACTGACACCTACGAGCAGTACTTC. Translation: CASSLTHWTDTYEQYF. V usage is TRBV14 and J usage is TRBJ2-7, with a weak D call TRBD2 (5 bases). The V end was cut by 4 bases, the J end by 2 bases, with 18 bases between. The CDR3 extends over 16 amino acids. The germline V gene encodes CDR1 SGHDN and CDR2 FVKESK.

The J gene is TRBJ1-2, the V gene TRBV5-1; D unresolved. The CDR3 covers 14 residues. Per the germline V gene, CDR1 is SGHRS and CDR2 is YFSETQ. V was pared by 3 bases and J by 4 bases, with 13 bases between. This CDR3 is CASSSTGSFYGYTF. In DNA, the CDR3 is TGCGCCAGCAGCTCAACCGGGAGTTTCTATGGCTACACCTTC.

Turning to this clonotype: Because it lacks the conserved phenylalanine or tryptophan at the end, this CDR3 is likely a read error. The J gene is TRBJ2-3, the V gene TRBV6-1, with TRBD1 identical over 11 bases. The CDR3 contains 16 residues. Trimming at V came to 1 base and at J to 6 bases, leaving 6 bases not matched to a gene. Germline V lookup: CDR1 MNHNS, CDR2 SASEGT. The CDR3 reads CASSEGGQGVLDTQYS. In DNA form, the CDR3 reads TGTGCCAGCAGTGAAGGGGGACAGGGGGTTCTCGATACGCAGTATTCT.

This clonotype turned up a few times. The chain couples TRBV24-1 to TRBJ2-6; D not resolved. V was shortened by 6 bases and J by 2 bases, with 10 bases between the two germline ends. This CDR3 spans 15 amino acids. The V gene's germline CDR1 is KGHDR and CDR2 SFDVKD. CDR3 DNA: TGTGCCACCAGTTTTCTCTCCCCTGGGGCCAACGTCCTGACTTTC. Translating it yields CATSFLSPGANVLTF.

This clonotype has just a few counts. This chain's CDR3 is CASSYTTSGSDTQYF. The CDR3 bases are TGTGCCAGCAGCTACACGACTAGCGGGAGCGATACGCAGTATTTT. The chain uses TRBV7-2 and TRBJ2-3; 12 bases agree with TRBD2. The junction had 5 bases not matched to a gene; V was cut back by 4 bases and J by 6 bases. The CDR3 extends over 15 amino acids. The germline V gene has CDR1 SGHTA and CDR2 FQGNSA. The variable domain in full, with the rest retrieved from reference TRBV7-2 and TRBJ2-3, is GAGVSQSPSNKVTEKGKDVELRCDPISGHTALYWYRQSLGQGLEFLIYFQGNSAPDKSGLPSDRFSAERTGGSVSTLTIQRTQQEDSAVYLCASSYTTSGSDTQYFGPGTRLTVL.

This clonotype was seen many times. The V call is TRBV5-1, the J call TRBJ2-1, with D perhaps TRBD1 or TRBD2 (5 bases each). CDR3 length: 12 residues. Germline V CDR1 and CDR2: SGHRS, YFSETQ. Trimming pared 0 bases from V and 9 bases from J, leaving 7 bases between. CDR3 nucleotides: TGCGCCAGCAGCTTGGGGGACCTTGAGCAGTTCTTC. This encodes CASSLGDLEQFF. Supplemented by reference TRBV5-1 and TRBJ2-1, the full variable domain reads KAGVTQTPRYLIKTRGQQVTLSCSPISGHRSVSWYQQTPGQGLQFLFEYFSETQRNKGNFPGRFSGRQFSNSRSEMNVSTLELGDSALYLCASSLGDLEQFFGPGTRLTVL.

The chain joins TRBV4-1 to TRBJ1-1; perhaps TRBD1 as D (5 bases). The germline V and J ends were trimmed by 4 bases and 4 bases, with 16 bases remaining between them. This CDR3 is built from 15 residues. CDR1 is MGHRA, CDR2 YSYEKL, per germline. The CDR3 region has the DNA TGCGCCAGCAGCCGCATGACCGGGGGGGGCACTGAAGCTTTCTTT. Translation: CASSRMTGGGTEAFF.

The CDR3 sequence is CASSLATVEYYGYTF. The CDR3 nucleotides are TGTGCCAGCAGCTTAGCGACAGTTGAGTACTATGGCTACACCTTC. The chain couples TRBV7-9 to TRBJ1-2, with D possibly matching TRBD1 (5 bases). Germline assignment: CDR1 SEHNR and CDR2 FQNEAQ (reference sequence). The V end lost 0 bases, the J end lost 3 bases, and 11 bases lay between the germline ends. The length of the CDR3 is 15 residues.

This clonotype occurred a few times. The V gene is TRBV20-1, the J gene TRBJ2-7; D remains ambiguous. CDR1 is DFQATT, CDR2 SNEGSKA, per germline (reference sequence). The CDR3 has 14 residues. The V end lost 1 base, the J end lost 3 bases, and 13 bases lay between the germline ends. CDR3 sequence: CSARAQWRSYEQYF. In nucleotides, the CDR3 is TGCAGTGCTAGAGCACAGTGGAGAAGCTACGAGCAGTACTTC.

This clonotype was counted only a few times. The chain links TRBV28 to TRBJ1-4, with 7 bases aligning to TRBD1. Germline trimming cut 5 bases from V and 6 bases from J; bases unmatched to any gene: 9. The CDR3 length is 15 residues. Germline CDR1 is MDHEN and CDR2 is SYDVKM. DNA for the CDR3: TGTGCCAGCAGTCCTACAGGGGACGCCTATGAAAAACTGTTTTTT. Protein product: CASSPTGDAYEKLFF. Supplemented by reference TRBV28 and TRBJ1-4, the full variable domain reads DVKVTQSSRYLVKRTGEKVFLECVQDMDHENMFWYRQDPGLGLRLIYFSYDVKMKEKGDIPEGYSVSREKKERFSLILESASTNQTSMYLCASSPTGDAYEKLFFGSGTQLSVL.

The rearrangement uses TRBV4-2 and TRBJ2-1, with D possibly matching TRBD2 (6 bases). Trimming pared 0 bases from V and 10 bases from J, leaving 13 bases between. Germline assignment: CDR1 LGHNA and CDR2 YNFKEQ. The CDR3 totals 14 residues. As DNA, the CDR3 is TGTGCCAGCAGCCAAGATCCGGGGGTTGGGGAGCAGTTCTTC. It specifies CASSQDPGVGEQFF.

The rearrangement joins TRBV11-2 to TRBJ2-5; D is possibly TRBD2 (5 bases). The CDR3 totals 15 residues. Germline V CDR1 and CDR2: SGHAT, FQNNGV. V lost 5 bases and J lost 5, with 18 bases in between. Here the CDR3 DNA reads TGTGCCAGCAGCCCCCGTCCGGGGTTGGGGGAGACCCAGTACTTC. The encoded protein is CASSPRPGLGETQYF.

The chain has TRBV5-1 and TRBJ2-7; TRBD1 matches at 11 bases. The CDR3 is made up of 15 amino acids. Germline CDR1 and CDR2: SGHRS and YFSETQ. V gave up 4 bases and J gave up 3 bases; unmatched junction bases: 6. The chain's CDR3 is CASSPWDRGGYEQYF. CDR3 DNA sequence: TGCGCCAGCAGCCCCTGGGACAGGGGGGGCTACGAGCAGTACTTC. Using reference TRBV5-1 and TRBJ2-7 for the parts outside the CDR3, the full variable domain is KAGVTQTPRYLIKTRGQQVTLSCSPISGHRSVSWYQQTPGQGLQFLFEYFSETQRNKGNFPGRFSGRQFSNSRSEMNVSTLELGDSALYLCASSPWDRGGYEQYFGPGTRLTVT.

A remark on this clonotype: The junction departs from the called germline gene at one end, perhaps through a read error. The chain couples TRBV9 to TRBJ2-5, with D perhaps matching TRBD1 or TRBD2 (6 bases each). The germline CDR1 and CDR2 sequences are SGDLS and YYNGEE. This CDR3 spans 15 amino acids. CDR3 protein: CASSVEGGGRETQYF. For the CDR3, the DNA is TGTGCCAGCAGCGTAGAAGGGGGAGGTAGAGAGACCCAGTATTTC.

The chain combines TRBV12-3 or TRBV12-4 with TRBJ2-7; D is unresolved. The CDR3 loop spans 16 amino acids. The V gene lost 6 bases and the J gene lost 7 bases, with 25 bases spanning the gap. Here the CDR3 DNA reads TGTGCCAGCAGCTCGAATGGGCTGGTCATGGAGAATGAGCAGTACTTC. Translated: CASSSNGLVMENEQYF.

This clonotype was seen just once. This chain uses TRBV27 with TRBJ2-5; D remains unclear. CDR1 and CDR2 (germline): MNHEY, SMNVEV (reference sequence). The CDR3 contains 16 residues. Trimming removed 1 base at V and 2 bases at J, with 14 bases between. The chain's CDR3 is CASSLWGKRGQETQYF. The CDR3 bases are TGTGCCAGCAGTTTATGGGGAAAACGAGGACAAGAGACCCAGTACTTC.

This sequence joins TRBV6-6 and TRBJ1-2; 10 positions agree with TRBD1. Germline assignment: CDR1 MNHNY and CDR2 SVGAGI (reference sequence). The CDR3 totals 13 residues. Trimming removed 7 bases from V and 7 bases from J; junction bases left unmatched: 6. Here the CDR3 reads CASMGQGTVGYTF. The CDR3 DNA follows: TGTGCCAGCATGGGACAGGGGACCGTTGGCTACACCTTC.

The chain couples TRBV10-2 to TRBJ1-1; D unclear. Germline assignment: CDR1 WSHSY and CDR2 SAAADI. The CDR3 is 14 residues long. Trimming removed 5 bases at V and 2 bases at J, with 12 bases between. The CDR3: CASSSQQINTEAFF. As DNA, the CDR3 is TGCGCCAGCAGTTCCCAGCAGATAAACACTGAAGCTTTCTTT.

This clonotype has more than one count but fewer than ten. The rearrangement uses TRBV5-1 and TRBJ1-2; TRBD1 is a possible D gene (6 bases). With 5 bases removed from V and 6 bases from J, the gap between germline ends came to 20 bases. Germline V gives CDR1 SGHRS, CDR2 YFSETQ. CDR3 length: 15 amino acids. The CDR3 loop is CASSPGLVGGDGYTF. CDR3 DNA: TGCGCCAGCAGTCCTGGCCTGGTGGGGGGCGATGGCTACACCTTC.

This clonotype was found a few times. This rearrangement joins TRBV21-1 to TRBJ1-2. TRBV21-1 is marked as a pseudogene. The CDR3 totals 12 residues. The CDR3 sequence: CASSKKEGGYTF. As DNA, the CDR3 is TGTGCCAGCAGCAAGAAGGAGGGTGGCTACACCTTC.